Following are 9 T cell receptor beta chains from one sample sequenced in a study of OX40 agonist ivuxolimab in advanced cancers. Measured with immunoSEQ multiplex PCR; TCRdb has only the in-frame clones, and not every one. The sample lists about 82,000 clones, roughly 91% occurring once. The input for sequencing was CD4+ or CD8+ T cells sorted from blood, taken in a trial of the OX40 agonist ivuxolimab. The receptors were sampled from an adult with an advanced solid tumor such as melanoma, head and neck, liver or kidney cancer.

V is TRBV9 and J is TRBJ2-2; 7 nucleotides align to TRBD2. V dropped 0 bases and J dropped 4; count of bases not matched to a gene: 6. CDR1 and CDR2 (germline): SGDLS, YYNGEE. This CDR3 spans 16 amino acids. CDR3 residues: CASSVEGSGFTGELFF. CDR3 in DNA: TGTGCCAGCAGCGTAGAGGGTAGCGGGTTCACCGGGGAGCTGTTTTTT.

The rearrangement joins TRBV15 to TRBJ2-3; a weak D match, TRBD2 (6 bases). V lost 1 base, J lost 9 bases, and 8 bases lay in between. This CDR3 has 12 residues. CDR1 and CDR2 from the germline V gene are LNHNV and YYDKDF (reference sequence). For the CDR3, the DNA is TGTGCCACCAGCAGAGCGGAGGGGACGCAGTATTTT. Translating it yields CATSRAEGTQYF.

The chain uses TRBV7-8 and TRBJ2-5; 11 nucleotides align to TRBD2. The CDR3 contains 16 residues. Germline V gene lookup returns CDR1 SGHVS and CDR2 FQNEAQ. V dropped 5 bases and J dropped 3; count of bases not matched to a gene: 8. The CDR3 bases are TGTGCCAGCAGCGGAAGACTAGCGGGGAAAAAAGAGACCCAGTACTTC. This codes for CASSGRLAGKKETQYF. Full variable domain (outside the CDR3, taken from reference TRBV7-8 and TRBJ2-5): GAGVSQSPRYKVAKRGQDVALRCDPISGHVSLFWYQQALGQGPEFLTYFQNEAQLDKSGLPSDRFFAERPEGSVSTLKIQRTQQEDSAVYLCASSGRLAGKKETQYFGPGTRLLVL.

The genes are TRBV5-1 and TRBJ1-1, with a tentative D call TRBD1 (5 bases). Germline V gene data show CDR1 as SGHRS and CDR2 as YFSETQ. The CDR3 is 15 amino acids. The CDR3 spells CPRGGRPNMNTEAFF. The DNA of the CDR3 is TGCCCCCGGGGCGGCAGGCCCAACATGAACACTGAAGCTTTCTTT.

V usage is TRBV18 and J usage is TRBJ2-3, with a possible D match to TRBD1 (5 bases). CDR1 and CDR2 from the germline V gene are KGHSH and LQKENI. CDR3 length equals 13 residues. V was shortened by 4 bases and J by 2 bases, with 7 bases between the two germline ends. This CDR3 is CASSQQVTDTQYF. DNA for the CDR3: TGTGCCAGCTCACAACAGGTCACAGATACGCAGTATTTT.

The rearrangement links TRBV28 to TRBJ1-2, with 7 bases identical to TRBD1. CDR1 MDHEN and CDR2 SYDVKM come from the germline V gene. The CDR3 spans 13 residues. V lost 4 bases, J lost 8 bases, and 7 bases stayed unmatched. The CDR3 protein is CASSYGQVEGYTF. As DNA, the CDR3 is TGTGCCAGCAGTTACGGACAGGTCGAGGGCTACACCTTC.

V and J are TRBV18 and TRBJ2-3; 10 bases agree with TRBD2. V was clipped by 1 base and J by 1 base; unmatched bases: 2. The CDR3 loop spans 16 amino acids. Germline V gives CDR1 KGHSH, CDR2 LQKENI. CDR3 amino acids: CASSPQSGRGTDTQYF. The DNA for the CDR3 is TGTGCCAGCTCACCACAAAGCGGGAGGGGCACAGATACGCAGTATTTT.

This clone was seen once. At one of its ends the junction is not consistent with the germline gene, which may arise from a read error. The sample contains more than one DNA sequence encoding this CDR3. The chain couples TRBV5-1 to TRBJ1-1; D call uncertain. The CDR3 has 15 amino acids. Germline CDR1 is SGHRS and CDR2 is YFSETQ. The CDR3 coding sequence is TGCGCCAGCAGCTTGGCCGGAAACATGAACACTGAGGCTTTCTTT. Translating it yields CASSLAGNMNTEAFF.

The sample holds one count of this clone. The chain's CDR3 is CASSPQGSEAFF. In DNA form, the CDR3 reads TGTGCCAGCTCACCACAGGGGTCTGAAGCTTTCTTT. This chain links TRBV18 with TRBJ1-1; TRBD1 might be the D (5 bases). Trimming removed 1 base from V and 6 bases from J, with 6 bases in between. The germline V gene encodes CDR1 KGHSH and CDR2 LQKENI. This CDR3 is 12 amino acids long.